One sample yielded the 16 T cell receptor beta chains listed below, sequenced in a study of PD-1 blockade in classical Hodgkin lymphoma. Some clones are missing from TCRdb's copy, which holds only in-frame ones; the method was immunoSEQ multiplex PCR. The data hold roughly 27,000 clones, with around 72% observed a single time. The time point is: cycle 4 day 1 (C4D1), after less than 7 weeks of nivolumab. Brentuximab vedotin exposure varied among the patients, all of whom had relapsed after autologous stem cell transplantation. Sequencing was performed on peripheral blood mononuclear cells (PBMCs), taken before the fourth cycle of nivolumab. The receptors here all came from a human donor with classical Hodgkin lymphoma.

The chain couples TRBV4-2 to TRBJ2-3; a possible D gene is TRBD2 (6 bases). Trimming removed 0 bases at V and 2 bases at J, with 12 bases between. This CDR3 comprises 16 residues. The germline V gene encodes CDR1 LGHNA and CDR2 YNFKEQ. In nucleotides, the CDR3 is TGTGCCAGCAGCCAAGAAACTAGCCCCTCCACAGATACGCAGTATTTT. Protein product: CASSQETSPSTDTQYF.

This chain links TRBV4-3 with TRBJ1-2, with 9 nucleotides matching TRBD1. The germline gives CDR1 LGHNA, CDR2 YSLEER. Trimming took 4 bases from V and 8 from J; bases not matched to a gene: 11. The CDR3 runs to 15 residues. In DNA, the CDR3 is TGCGCCAGCAGCCCATTGGACAGGGGAAGAGGGGGCTACACCTTC. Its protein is CASSPLDRGRGGYTF.

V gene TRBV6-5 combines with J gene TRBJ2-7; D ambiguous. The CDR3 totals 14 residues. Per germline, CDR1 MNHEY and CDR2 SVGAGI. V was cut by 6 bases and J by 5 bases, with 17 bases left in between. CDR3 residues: CASRGPYKDDEQYF. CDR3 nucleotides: TGTGCCAGCAGAGGGCCTTACAAGGACGACGAGCAGTACTTC.

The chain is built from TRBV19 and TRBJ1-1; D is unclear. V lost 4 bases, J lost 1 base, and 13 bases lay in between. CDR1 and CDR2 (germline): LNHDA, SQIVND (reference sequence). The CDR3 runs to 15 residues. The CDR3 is CASSSRIFPNTEAFF. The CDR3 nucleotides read TGTGCCAGTAGTAGTCGGATATTTCCGAACACTGAAGCTTTCTTT.

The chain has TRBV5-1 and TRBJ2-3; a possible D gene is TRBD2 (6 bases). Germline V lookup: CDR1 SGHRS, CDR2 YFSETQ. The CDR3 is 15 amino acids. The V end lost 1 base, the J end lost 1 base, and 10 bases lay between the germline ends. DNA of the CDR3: TGCGCCAGCAGCTTGTGGTGGGGGGGCACAGATACGCAGTATTTT. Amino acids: CASSLWWGGTDTQYF.

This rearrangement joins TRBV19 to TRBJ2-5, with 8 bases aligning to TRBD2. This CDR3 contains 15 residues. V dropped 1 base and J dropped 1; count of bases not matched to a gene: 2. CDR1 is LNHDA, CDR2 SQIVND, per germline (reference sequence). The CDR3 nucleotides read TGTGCCAGTAGTATAGGCAGCGGGAGCCAAGAGACCCAGTACTTC. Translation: CASSIGSGSQETQYF.

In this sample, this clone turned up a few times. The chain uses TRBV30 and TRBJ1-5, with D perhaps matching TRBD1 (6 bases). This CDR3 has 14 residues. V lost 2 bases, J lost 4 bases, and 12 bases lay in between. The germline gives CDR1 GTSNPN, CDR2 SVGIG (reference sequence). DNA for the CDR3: TGTGCCTGGAGTTCGGGGGCGCGGAATCAGCCCCAGCATTTT. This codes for CAWSSGARNQPQHF.

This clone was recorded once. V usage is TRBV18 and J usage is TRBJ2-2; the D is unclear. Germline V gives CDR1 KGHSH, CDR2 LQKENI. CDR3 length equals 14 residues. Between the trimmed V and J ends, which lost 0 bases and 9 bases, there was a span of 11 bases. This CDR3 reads CASSPPPVRRELFF. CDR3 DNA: TGTGCCAGCTCACCACCCCCGGTTCGGCGGGAGCTGTTTTTT.

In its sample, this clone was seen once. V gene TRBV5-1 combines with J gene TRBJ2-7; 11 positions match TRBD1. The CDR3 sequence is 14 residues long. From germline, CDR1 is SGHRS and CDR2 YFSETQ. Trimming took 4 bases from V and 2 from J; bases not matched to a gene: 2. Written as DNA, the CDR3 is TGCGCCAGCAGCCCGGGACAGGGGGCCTACGAGCAGTACTTC. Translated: CASSPGQGAYEQYF.

The CDR3 is CASSLGQAETQYF. The CDR3 DNA reads as TGTGCCAGCAGCTTAGGGCAGGCAGAGACCCAGTACTTC. The chain combines TRBV7-2 with TRBJ2-5; D ambiguous. Germline CDR1 reads SGHTA; CDR2 reads FQGNSA. V shed 1 base and J shed 4 bases, with 7 bases lying between them. This CDR3 has 13 amino acids.

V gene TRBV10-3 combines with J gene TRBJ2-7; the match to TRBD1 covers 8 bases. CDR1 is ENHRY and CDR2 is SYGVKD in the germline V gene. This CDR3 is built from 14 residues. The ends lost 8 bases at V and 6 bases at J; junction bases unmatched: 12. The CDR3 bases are TGTGCCATCGGAGGACAGGGTGGGTCCGGCGAGCAGTACTTC. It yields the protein CAIGGQGGSGEQYF.

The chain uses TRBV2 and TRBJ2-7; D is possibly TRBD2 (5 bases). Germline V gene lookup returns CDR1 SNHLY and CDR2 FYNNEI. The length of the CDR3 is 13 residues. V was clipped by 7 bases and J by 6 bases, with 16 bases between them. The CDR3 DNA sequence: TGTGCCAGCACATCGTTAGAGGGCCTCGAGCAGTACTTC. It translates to CASTSLEGLEQYF.

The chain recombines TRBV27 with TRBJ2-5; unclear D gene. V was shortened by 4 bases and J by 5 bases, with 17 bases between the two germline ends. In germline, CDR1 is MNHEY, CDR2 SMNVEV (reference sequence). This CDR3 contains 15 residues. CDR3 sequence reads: CASSSSPDPRETQYF. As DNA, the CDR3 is TGTGCCAGCAGTTCTTCCCCCGATCCCCGGGAGACCCAGTACTTC.

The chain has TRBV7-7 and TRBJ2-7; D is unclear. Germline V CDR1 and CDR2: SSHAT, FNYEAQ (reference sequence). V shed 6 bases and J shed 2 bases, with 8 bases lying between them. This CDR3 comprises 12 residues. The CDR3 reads CASRFATYEQYF. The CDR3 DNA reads TGTGCCAGCAGATTCGCTACCTACGAGCAGTACTTC.

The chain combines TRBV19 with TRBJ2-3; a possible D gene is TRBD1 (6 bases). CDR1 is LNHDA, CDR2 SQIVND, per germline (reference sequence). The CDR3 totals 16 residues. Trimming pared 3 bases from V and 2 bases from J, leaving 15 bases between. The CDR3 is CASSISKGGITDTQYF. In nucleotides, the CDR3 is TGTGCCAGTAGTATCTCTAAAGGGGGTATCACAGATACGCAGTATTTT.

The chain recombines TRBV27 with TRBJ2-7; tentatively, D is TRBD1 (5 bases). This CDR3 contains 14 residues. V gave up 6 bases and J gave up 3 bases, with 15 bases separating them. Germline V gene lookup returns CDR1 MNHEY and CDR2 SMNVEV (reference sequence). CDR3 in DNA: TGTGCCAGCAGCCCATTGGACAAAGACTACGAGCAGTACTTC. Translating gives CASSPLDKDYEQYF.